Below are 24 T cell receptor beta chains sequenced from a single sample in a study of blood T cell dynamics during melanoma immunotherapy. This sample's time point: week 3, after first cycle of checkpoint inhibitor. The assay was immunoSEQ multiplex PCR, and TCRdb's table has in-frame clones only and misses some. The table includes fewer than 15,000 clones, 87% detected once. The sample in question was blood, obtained from a patient treated with checkpoint blockade. The receptor set was obtained from a human donor with melanoma.

The chain employs TRBV20-1 and TRBJ1-1; no firm D call. V shed 3 bases and J shed 5 bases, with 7 bases lying between them. Germline V gene data show CDR1 as DFQATT and CDR2 as SNEGSKA (reference sequence). The CDR3 consists of 11 residues. The CDR3 bases are TGCAGTGCTAGCCGCCGGACTGAAGCTTTCTTT. It encodes CSASRRTEAFF.

The chain couples TRBV28 to TRBJ2-7; 8 bases are shared with TRBD1. From germline, CDR1 is MDHEN and CDR2 SYDVKM. The CDR3 extends over 14 amino acids. Trimming removed 5 bases from V and 7 bases from J; junction bases left unmatched: 10. The CDR3 here is CASSPGQGLGEQYF. The CDR3, as DNA: TGTGCCAGCAGTCCAGGACAGGGTCTAGGAGAGCAGTACTTC.

The chain uses TRBV15 and TRBJ2-3; D may be TRBD2 (5 bases). Germline CDR1 is LNHNV and CDR2 is YYDKDF (reference sequence). V was clipped by 5 bases and J by 10 bases, with 19 bases between them. The CDR3 spans 14 residues. In DNA form, the CDR3 reads TGTGCCACCAGCTCGGCGGGCCTGGTGAGCGCGCAGTATTTT. It translates to CATSSAGLVSAQYF.

This sequence joins TRBV15 and TRBJ2-2, with D possibly matching TRBD2 (6 bases). V was clipped by 0 bases and J by 1 base, with 6 bases between them. Per germline, CDR1 LNHNV and CDR2 YYDKDF (reference sequence). There are 15 residues in the CDR3. The CDR3: CATSRDGGNTGELFF. The CDR3 region has the DNA TGTGCCACCAGCAGAGACGGGGGGAACACCGGGGAGCTGTTTTTT.

The CDR3 region has the DNA TGCGCCAGCAGCCGACGGAAGACAGGGTACTCCTCTGGGGCCAACGTCCTGACTTTC. This sequence encodes CASSRRKTGYSSGANVLTF. The rearrangement joins TRBV4-3 to TRBJ2-6; 7 bases align to TRBD1. The J segment lost 0 bases and the V segment lost 4 bases, leaving 12 bases of the junction unmatched. Germline V gene lookup returns CDR1 LGHNA and CDR2 YSLEER. The CDR3 spans 19 residues.

The count of this clone is one. V is TRBV28 and J is TRBJ1-5, with 8 bases that match TRBD1. The germline V gene encodes CDR1 MDHEN and CDR2 SYDVKM. This CDR3 has 20 residues. J was trimmed by 0 bases and V by 3 bases; bases with no gene match: 16. This CDR3 is CASSLFGGTGNFYSNQPQHF. The DNA of the CDR3 is TGTGCCAGCAGTTTGTTTGGGGGGACAGGCAACTTTTATAGCAATCAGCCCCAGCATTTT.

V usage is TRBV9 and J usage is TRBJ2-5, with D perhaps matching TRBD1 or TRBD2 (5 bases each). The V gene lost 0 bases and the J gene lost 2 bases, with 20 bases spanning the gap. The CDR3 contains 18 residues. Germline V gives CDR1 SGDLS, CDR2 YYNGEE. The CDR3 loop is CASSVAGRAGSLQETQYF. The DNA for the CDR3 is TGTGCCAGCAGCGTAGCAGGTAGGGCAGGGAGTCTACAAGAGACCCAGTACTTC. Full variable domain (missing parts from reference TRBV9 and TRBJ2-5): DSGVTQTPKHLITATGQRVTLRCSPRSGDLSVYWYQQSLDQGLQFLIQYYNGEERAKGNILERFSAQQFPDLHSELNLSSLELGDSALYFCASSVAGRAGSLQETQYFGPGTRLLVL.

The chain recombines TRBV18 with TRBJ2-3; TRBD2 agrees at 9 bases. The V gene's germline CDR1 is KGHSH and CDR2 LQKENI. V trimming: 1 base; J trimming: 4 bases; junction bases outside the gene matches: 6. This CDR3 has 16 residues. CDR3 in amino acids: CASSPQEAGGADTQYF. The CDR3 DNA sequence: TGTGCCAGCTCACCACAGGAAGCGGGAGGTGCAGATACGCAGTATTTT.

The V gene is TRBV19, the J gene TRBJ1-5; TRBD1 might be the D (6 bases). Trimming cost V 5 bases and J 9 bases, with 14 bases left between them. The CDR3 sequence is 13 residues long. Germline-derived CDR1 and CDR2 are LNHDA and SQIVND (reference sequence). CDR3 amino acids: CASSPGGPGPQHF. The CDR3 region has the DNA TGTGCCAGTAGTCCTGGGGGGCCGGGGCCCCAGCATTTT.

This clone was found once. The chain couples TRBV11-2 to TRBJ2-7; D remains unclear. Looked up from germline, CDR1 is SGHAT and CDR2 is FQNNGV. There are 13 residues in the CDR3. Trimming cost V 4 bases and J 2 bases, with 9 bases left between them. CDR3 region: CASSSPPAYEQYF. The CDR3 region has the DNA TGTGCCAGCAGCTCCCCCCCAGCCTACGAGCAGTACTTC.

The chain links TRBV5-4 to TRBJ2-7; TRBD2 might be the D (6 bases). Germline values: CDR1 SGHNT, CDR2 YYREEE (reference sequence). The V end was cut by 1 base, the J end by 3 bases, with 14 bases between. The CDR3 contains 15 residues. CDR3 nucleotides: TGTGCCAGCAGCTTGAACCTCGGGACTGGCTACGAGCAGTACTTC. Translation gives CASSLNLGTGYEQYF.

This clone was seen only a few times. The rearrangement joins TRBV2 to TRBJ2-7, with 7 positions matching TRBD1. The CDR3 loop spans 14 amino acids. Per germline, CDR1 SNHLY and CDR2 FYNNEI. The junction had 2 bases not matched to a gene; V was cut back by 3 bases and J by 0 bases. The CDR3 region is CASSEGQLSYEQYF. Here the CDR3 DNA reads TGTGCCAGCAGTGAGGGACAGCTCTCCTACGAGCAGTACTTC. Supplemented by reference TRBV2 and TRBJ2-7, the full variable domain reads EPEVTQTPSHQVTQMGQEVILRCVPISNHLYFYWYRQILGQKVEFLVSFYNNEISEKSEIFDDQFSVERPDGSNFTLKIRSTKLEDSAMYFCASSEGQLSYEQYFGPGTRLTVT.

The table lists this clone with a few counts. The chain carries TRBV2 and TRBJ1-1; possibly TRBD1 for D (5 bases). The CDR3 loop spans 12 amino acids. Germline CDR1 is SNHLY and CDR2 is FYNNEI. The V gene lost 8 bases and the J gene lost 10 bases, with 17 bases spanning the gap. The CDR3 DNA reads as TGTGCCAGCTCGGAGGGCAGGGTGGGAGCTTTCTTT. It specifies CASSEGRVGAFF.

This chain connects TRBV9 to TRBJ2-1; the match to TRBD1 covers 8 bases. Unmatched junction bases numbered 6, after V lost 4 bases and J lost 0 bases. The CDR3 runs 16 residues. The V gene's germline CDR1 is SGDLS and CDR2 YYNGEE. CDR3: CASSPRTGSSYNEQFF. The CDR3 DNA reads TGTGCCAGCAGCCCCCGGACAGGGAGCTCCTACAATGAGCAGTTCTTC.

The chain links TRBV6-5 to TRBJ1-4; maybe TRBD1 (5 bases). This CDR3 region has 15 residues. CDR1 is MNHEY, CDR2 SVGAGI, per germline. V lost 6 bases and J lost 3, with 14 bases in between. CDR3 bases: TGTGCCAGCAGCCTCGGACGGGGGTCTAATGAAAAACTGTTTTTT. Translation: CASSLGRGSNEKLFF.

This clone was seen a single time. V and J are TRBV7-2 and TRBJ2-7; 7 bases fit TRBD2. The CDR3 extends over 15 amino acids. V shed 4 bases and J 5 bases; nucleotides not matched to a gene: 11. Per germline, CDR1 SGHTA and CDR2 FQGNSA. The CDR3 here is CASSSAGTWTDEQYF. The DNA of the CDR3 is TGTGCCAGCAGCTCAGCGGGGACCTGGACTGACGAGCAGTACTTC.

This chain connects TRBV27 to TRBJ2-7; 7 bases are shared with TRBD1. Per the germline V gene, CDR1 is MNHEY and CDR2 is SMNVEV (reference sequence). V gave up 2 bases and J gave up 3 bases; unmatched junction bases: 4. The CDR3 contains 14 residues. CDR3: CASSLVPGGYEQYF. The CDR3 nucleotides are TGTGCCAGCAGTTTAGTTCCAGGGGGCTACGAGCAGTACTTC.

V usage is TRBV7-2 and J usage is TRBJ2-7, with 7 bases identical to TRBD1. CDR3 length: 16 residues. V lost 4 bases and J lost 2; bases outside the gene matches: 11. Germline CDR1 is SGHTA and CDR2 is FQGNSA. This CDR3 reads CASSSWPRGKTYEQYF. Here the CDR3 DNA reads TGTGCCAGCAGCTCCTGGCCCAGGGGGAAAACCTACGAGCAGTACTTC.

This chain joins TRBV10-3 and TRBJ1-5; D unclear. Germline-derived CDR1 and CDR2 are ENHRY and SYGVKD. The CDR3 has 14 residues. V lost 0 bases, J lost 1 base, and 4 bases lay in between. CDR3: CAISESLSNQPQHF. CDR3 in DNA: TGTGCCATCAGTGAGTCGTTAAGCAATCAGCCCCAGCATTTT.

This chain uses TRBV27 with TRBJ2-7; TRBD1 matches at 8 bases. V shed 7 bases, J shed 3 bases, and the junction held 5 bases outside the gene matches. Germline loops: CDR1 MNHEY, CDR2 SMNVEV (reference sequence). The CDR3 extends over 13 amino acids. The CDR3 nucleotides read TGTGCCAGCACCTCCGGGACAGGCTACGAGCAGTACTTC. Its protein product is CASTSGTGYEQYF.

The chain is built from TRBV18 and TRBJ2-7; D is unresolved. Germline V gene data show CDR1 as KGHSH and CDR2 as LQKENI. The V end was cut by 6 bases, the J end by 4 bases, with 19 bases between. This CDR3 is 15 amino acids long. The CDR3 nucleotides are TGTGCCAGCTCCGGCACCGATCGGCCGGCTTACGAGCAGTACTTC. This encodes CASSGTDRPAYEQYF.

The chain couples TRBV11-2 to TRBJ2-7; 8 bases line up with TRBD1. This CDR3 spans 16 amino acids. The germline V gene encodes CDR1 SGHAT and CDR2 FQNNGV. V lost 1 base and J lost 0; bases outside the gene matches: 5. CDR3 residues: CASSLARTGNSYEQYF. The CDR3 DNA sequence: TGTGCCAGCAGCTTAGCTAGGACAGGGAACTCCTACGAGCAGTACTTC. The variable domain in full, with the rest retrieved from reference TRBV11-2 and TRBJ2-7, is EAGVAQSPRYKIIEKRQSVAFWCNPISGHATLYWYQQILGQGPKLLIQFQNNGVVDDSQLPKDRFSAERLKGVDSTLKIQPAKLEDSAVYLCASSLARTGNSYEQYFGPGTRLTVT.

This chain connects TRBV15 to TRBJ1-1, with no clear D. With 0 bases removed from V and 4 bases from J, the gap between germline ends came to 15 bases. The CDR3 contains 16 residues. The germline V gene has CDR1 LNHNV and CDR2 YYDKDF (reference sequence). The CDR3 is CATSRDTVQSTTEAFF. The CDR3 nucleotides read TGTGCCACCAGCAGAGATACCGTCCAAAGTACCACTGAAGCTTTCTTT.

A word on this clone: The sample has other DNA sequences that encode this CDR3 too. The CDR3 reads CASSATGEGYGYTF. CDR3 DNA sequence: TGCGCCAGTAGCGCCACAGGGGAAGGGTATGGCTACACCTTC. The V and J genes are TRBV5-1 and TRBJ1-2, with TRBD1 matching over 7 bases. J was trimmed by 5 bases and V by 8 bases; bases with no gene match: 12. Germline V gives CDR1 SGHRS, CDR2 YFSETQ. The CDR3 spans 14 residues. Full variable domain (remainder filled in from reference TRBV5-1 and TRBJ1-2): KAGVTQTPRYLIKTRGQQVTLSCSPISGHRSVSWYQQTPGQGLQFLFEYFSETQRNKGNFPGRFSGRQFSNSRSEMNVSTLELGDSALYLCASSATGEGYGYTFGSGTRLTVV.